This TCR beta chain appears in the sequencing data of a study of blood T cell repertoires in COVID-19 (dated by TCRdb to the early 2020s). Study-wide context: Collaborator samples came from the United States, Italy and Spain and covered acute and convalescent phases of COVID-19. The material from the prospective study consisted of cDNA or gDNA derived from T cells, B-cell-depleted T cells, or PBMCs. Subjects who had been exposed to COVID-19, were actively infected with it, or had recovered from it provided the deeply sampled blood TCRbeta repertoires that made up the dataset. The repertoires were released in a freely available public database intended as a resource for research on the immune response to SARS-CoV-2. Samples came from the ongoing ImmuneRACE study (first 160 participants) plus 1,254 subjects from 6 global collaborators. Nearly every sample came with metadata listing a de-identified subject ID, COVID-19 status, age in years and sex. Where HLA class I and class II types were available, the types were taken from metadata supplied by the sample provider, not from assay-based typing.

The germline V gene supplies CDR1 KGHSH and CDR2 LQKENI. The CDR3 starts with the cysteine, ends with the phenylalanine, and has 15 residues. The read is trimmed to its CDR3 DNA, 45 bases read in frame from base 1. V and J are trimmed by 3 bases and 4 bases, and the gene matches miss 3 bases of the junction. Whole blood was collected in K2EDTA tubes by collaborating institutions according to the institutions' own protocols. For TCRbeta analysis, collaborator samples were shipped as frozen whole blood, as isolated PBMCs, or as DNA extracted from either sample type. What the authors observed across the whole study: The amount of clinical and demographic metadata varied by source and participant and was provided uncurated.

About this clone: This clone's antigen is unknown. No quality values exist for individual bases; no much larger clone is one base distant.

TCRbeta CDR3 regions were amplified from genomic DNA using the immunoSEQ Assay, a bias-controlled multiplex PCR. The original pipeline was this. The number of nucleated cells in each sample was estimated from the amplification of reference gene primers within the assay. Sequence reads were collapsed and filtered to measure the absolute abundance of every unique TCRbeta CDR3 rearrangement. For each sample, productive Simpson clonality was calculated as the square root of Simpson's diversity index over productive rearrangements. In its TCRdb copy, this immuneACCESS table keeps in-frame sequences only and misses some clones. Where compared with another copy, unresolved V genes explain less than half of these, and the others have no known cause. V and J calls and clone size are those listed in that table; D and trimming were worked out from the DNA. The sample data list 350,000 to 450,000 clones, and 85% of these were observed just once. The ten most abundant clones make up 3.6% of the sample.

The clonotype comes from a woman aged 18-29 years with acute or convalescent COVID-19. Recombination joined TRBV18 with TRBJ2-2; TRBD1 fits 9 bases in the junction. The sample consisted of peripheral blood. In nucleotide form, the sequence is TGTGCCAGCTCACCGGGACAGGGTAGCACCGGGGAGCTGTTTTTT. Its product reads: CASSPGQGSTGELFF.